Each of the 31 T cell receptor beta chains below was sequenced from the same sample in a study of Graves' ophthalmopathy and Graves' hyperthyroidism. Investigators amplified TCR beta CDR3 regions from RNA transcripts. Scientists carried out first-round RT-PCR using HTBI primers and then a second-round multiplex PCR. TCRdb re-called the multiplex PCR reads through MiXCR, storing one row per CDR3 protein. The sample shows 1 million to 1.3 million distinct CDR3 sequences, less than 45% of them seen only once. The sample taken for sequencing was peripheral blood or thyroid tissue (not recorded which). These receptors were collected from an adult man with Graves' hyperthyroidism.

There are many counts of this clonotype. CDR3: CATSRDLGRDKNTGELFF. CDR3 DNA: TGTGCCACCAGCAGAGATTTGGGTCGAGACAAAAACACCGGGGAGCTGTTTTTT. This chain uses TRBV15 with TRBJ2-2; no reliable D call. V was shortened by 0 bases and J by 2 bases, with 16 bases between the two germline ends. The germline gives CDR1 LNHNV, CDR2 YYDKDF (reference sequence). The CDR3 loop spans 18 amino acids.

The table lists this clonotype with many counts. The V and J genes are TRBV7-9 and TRBJ1-6; D remains unclear. Between the trimmed V and J ends, which lost 2 bases and 7 bases, there was a span of 12 bases. The CDR3 runs 15 residues. From germline, CDR1 is SEHNR and CDR2 FQNEAQ (reference sequence). CDR3 region: CASSLILGPNSPLHF. The CDR3 DNA reads as TGTGCCAGCAGCTTAATTTTGGGCCCAAATTCACCCCTCCACTTT.

The chain links TRBV28 to TRBJ1-5; no clear D. CDR1 and CDR2 (germline): MDHEN, SYDVKM. The CDR3 length is 12 residues. With 7 bases removed from V and 9 bases from J, the gap between germline ends came to 13 bases. CDR3 in DNA: TGTGCCAGCACCCCCCAAGGCAGGCCCCAGCATTTT. Its protein product is CASTPQGRPQHF.

The sample holds many counts of this clonotype. The chain combines TRBV7-2 with TRBJ1-1; TRBD1 aligns across 7 bases. CDR1 SGHTA and CDR2 FQGNSA come from the germline V gene. V dropped 7 bases and J dropped 0; count of bases not matched to a gene: 2. The CDR3 runs 13 residues. CDR3 amino acids: CASIQGVNTEAFF. CDR3 in DNA: TGTGCCAGCATCCAGGGGGTGAACACTGAAGCTTTCTTT.

The gene calls are TRBV10-3 and TRBJ2-7, with 9 bases that match TRBD2. This CDR3 contains 16 residues. With 3 bases clipped from V and 2 bases from J, the junction kept 8 bases outside the gene matches. CDR1 and CDR2 from the germline V gene are ENHRY and SYGVKD. CDR3 coding DNA: TGTGCCATCAGTGAACCTAGCGGGACACGAGCCTACGAGCAGTACTTC. The encoded protein is CAISEPSGTRAYEQYF.

This clonotype has only a few counts. The rearrangement uses TRBV5-5 and TRBJ1-5; a weak D match, TRBD1 (6 bases). CDR3 length: 19 residues. Germline V gives CDR1 SGHKS, CDR2 YYEKEE (reference sequence). V was clipped by 0 bases and J by 1 base, with 20 bases between them. CDR3: CASSLELGALGGSNQPQHF. The CDR3 DNA follows: TGTGCCAGCAGCTTGGAGCTGGGGGCCCTTGGGGGAAGCAATCAGCCCCAGCATTTT.

This chain uses TRBV19 with TRBJ2-5; D may be TRBD1 or TRBD2 (6 bases each). The DNA end lines up better with TRBJ2-1; the J call may be wrong. Per germline, CDR1 LNHDA and CDR2 SQIVND (reference sequence). The CDR3 is 14 residues long. Here the CDR3 DNA reads TGTGCCAGTAGTATAAGTGGGGGGCACAATGAGCAGTTCTTC. Protein product: CASSISGGHNEQFF.

This rearrangement joins TRBV10-3 to TRBJ1-1, with 10 bases aligning to TRBD1. Trimming cost V 10 bases and J 5 bases; bases outside gene matches: 10. This CDR3 is built from 14 residues. CDR1 is ENHRY and CDR2 is SYGVKD in the germline V gene. CDR3 bases: TGTGCCAGCACTTACGGGACAGGGGAAACTGAAGCTTTCTTT. Its translation: CASTYGTGETEAFF.

This chain links TRBV4-3 with TRBJ2-7; 7 positions agree with TRBD1. Germline V gene sequence: CDR1 LGHNA, CDR2 YSLEER. V lost 2 bases to trimming and J lost 1 base; unmatched junction nucleotides: 11. The CDR3 is made up of 17 amino acids. The CDR3 loop reads CASSQTFQGQHSYEQYF. The CDR3 bases are TGCGCCAGCAGCCAAACCTTCCAGGGACAGCATTCCTACGAGCAGTACTTC.

This clonotype was counted at least ten times. This chain links TRBV5-6 with TRBJ2-7; 9 bases line up with TRBD1. V shed 2 bases and J 3 bases; nucleotides not matched to a gene: 6. Germline V gene data show CDR1 as SGHDT and CDR2 as YYEEEE. The CDR3 runs 15 residues. The CDR3 region has the DNA TGTGCCAGCAGCTTTACCGGGACAGGGAGCTACGAGCAGTACTTC. Residues: CASSFTGTGSYEQYF. Variable domain in full (rest from reference TRBV5-6 and TRBJ2-7): DAGVTQSPTHLIKTRGQQVTLRCSPKSGHDTVSWYQQALGQGPQFIFQYYEEEERQRGNFPDRFSGHQFPNYSSELNVNALLLGDSALYLCASSFTGTGSYEQYFGPGTRLTVT.

This clonotype was counted between two and nine times. This chain joins TRBV29-1 and TRBJ1-4; D is possibly TRBD1 (5 bases). CDR3 size: 16 residues. Germline V gene sequence: CDR1 SQVTM, CDR2 ANQGSEA. The V end lost 5 bases, the J end lost 7 bases, and 23 bases lay between the germline ends. The CDR3: CSVFQGSGGIGEKLFF. DNA of the CDR3: TGCAGCGTTTTTCAGGGTTCCGGGGGTATAGGTGAAAAACTGTTTTTT.

The rearrangement links TRBV9 to TRBJ2-5, with 9 bases lining up with TRBD2. After removal of 4 bases from V and 5 bases from J, the junction contained 12 bases not matched to a gene. The CDR3 runs to 16 residues. CDR1 and CDR2 from the germline V gene are SGDLS and YYNGEE. CDR3 in DNA: TGTGCCAGCAGCTCCAGCGGGAGGAAGGGTTGGGAGACCCAGTACTTC. It codes for CASSSSGRKGWETQYF.

This clonotype was recorded at least ten times. The chain couples TRBV25-1 to TRBJ1-1, with TRBD1 identical over 9 bases. The J segment lost 1 base and the V segment lost 4 bases, leaving 10 bases of the junction unmatched. This CDR3 has 17 amino acids. The germline V gene encodes CDR1 MGHDK and CDR2 SYGVNS. The CDR3 reads CASSAWGQGRGNTEAFF. CDR3 nucleotide sequence: TGTGCCAGCAGTGCTTGGGGACAGGGCCGTGGGAACACTGAAGCTTTCTTT.

This clonotype showed up just once. V usage is TRBV29-1 and J usage is TRBJ1-2; TRBD1 matches at 7 bases. Losses at the gene ends were 3 bases for V and 6 bases for J; bases not matched to a gene: 4. From germline, CDR1 is SQVTM and CDR2 ANQGSEA. This CDR3 is built from 12 residues. Written as DNA, the CDR3 is TGCAGCGTTGATAAAGGGGGCGATGGCTACACCTTC. Protein sequence: CSVDKGGDGYTF.

J is TRBJ2-5 and V is TRBV29-1; TRBD2 agrees at 8 bases. Germline trimming cut 1 base from V and 0 bases from J; bases unmatched to any gene: 4. CDR1 SQVTM and CDR2 ANQGSEA come from the germline V gene. The CDR3 is 15 residues long. The CDR3 spells CSVEGGGGYQETQYF. CDR3 nucleotide sequence: TGCAGCGTTGAAGGAGGCGGGGGGTACCAAGAGACCCAGTACTTC.

The chain recombines TRBV13 with TRBJ1-2; the match to TRBD1 covers 8 bases. Germline CDR1 PRHDT, CDR2 FYEKMQ (reference sequence). Trimming cost V 5 bases and J 8 bases; bases outside gene matches: 7. The CDR3 consists of 13 residues. The CDR3 nucleotides are TGTGCCAGCAGCACCCAGGGGGCGGTGGGCTACACCTTC. Protein product: CASSTQGAVGYTF.

This sequence joins TRBV7-2 and TRBJ2-3; a weak D match, TRBD2 (5 bases). Germline V gene data show CDR1 as SGHTA and CDR2 as FQGNSA. V lost 4 bases and J lost 0, with 11 bases in between. The CDR3 length is 15 residues. The DNA of the CDR3 is TGTGCCAGCAGCTCGGGATCGCTTAGCACAGATACGCAGTATTTT. It codes for CASSSGSLSTDTQYF.

This clonotype was detected many times. V is TRBV7-2 and J is TRBJ2-5, with D maybe TRBD1 (6 bases). Between the trimmed V and J ends, which lost 5 bases and 5 bases, there was a span of 27 bases. This CDR3 is built from 18 residues. Germline V gives CDR1 SGHTA, CDR2 FQGNSA. In nucleotides, the CDR3 is TGTGCCAGCAGCCCAGGGACACCAAATACTAGGTTTCGGGAGACCCAGTACTTC. It codes for CASSPGTPNTRFRETQYF.

The V call is TRBV7-2, the J call TRBJ1-4; a weak D match, TRBD1 (6 bases). This CDR3 region has 15 residues. Germline V CDR1 and CDR2: SGHTA, FQGNSA. Between the trimmed V and J ends, which lost 5 bases and 4 bases, there was a span of 14 bases. The CDR3 nucleotides read TGTGCCAGCAGCCCGGAGGGGGTATATAATGAAAAACTGTTTTTT. As protein: CASSPEGVYNEKLFF.

This clonotype was seen at least ten times. CDR3 nucleotides: TGTGCCAGCAGCCTACGGGGGGGGCCGGAGACCCAGTACTTC. This gives the protein CASSLRGGPETQYF. The chain is built from TRBV11-2 and TRBJ2-5, with 8 bases matching TRBD2. Germline CDR1 is SGHAT and CDR2 is FQNNGV. Losses at the gene ends were 5 bases for V and 5 bases for J; bases not matched to a gene: 7. The CDR3 extends over 14 amino acids.

This clonotype was counted at least ten times. This chain links TRBV19 with TRBJ2-5, with D possibly TRBD1 on 6 matching bases. The CDR3 contains 13 residues. Trimming left V 10 bases short and J 5 bases short, with 17 bases between. Germline V gives CDR1 LNHDA, CDR2 SQIVND (reference sequence). CDR3 amino acids: CATKIQGGETQYF. CDR3 nucleotides: TGTGCCACCAAAATACAGGGCGGGGAGACCCAGTACTTC.

This clonotype showed up many times. The J gene is TRBJ1-1, the V gene TRBV19, with a tentative D call TRBD1 (6 bases). Trimming took off 10 bases at V and 0 bases at J, with 18 bases between the two ends. CDR3 length: 15 amino acids. The germline CDR1 and CDR2 sequences are LNHDA and SQIVND (reference sequence). In DNA, the CDR3 is TGTGCCACCCCAAAGGGGGTTGAGATGAACACTGAAGCTTTCTTT. Protein product: CATPKGVEMNTEAFF.

This clonotype is a singleton in its sample. CDR3 protein: CATSRYIAGGDAYEQYF. CDR3 DNA: TGTGCCACCAGCAGATACATCGCGGGAGGGGACGCTTACGAGCAGTACTTC. The chain combines TRBV15 with TRBJ2-7; 9 nucleotides agree with TRBD2. The germline CDR1 and CDR2 sequences are LNHNV and YYDKDF (reference sequence). V was pared by 2 bases and J by 4 bases, with 12 bases of the junction left unmatched. This CDR3 is 17 amino acids long.

A single count supports this clonotype. CDR3 nucleotides: TGCAGTGCCAATTCCCAAGGGGAGGGAGCCCAGCATTTT. Translation gives CSANSQGEGAQHF. The J gene is TRBJ1-5, the V gene TRBV20-1, with D possibly TRBD1 on 5 matching bases. The ends were cut back, 6 bases at V and 11 bases at J, with 20 bases in the middle. The germline gives CDR1 DFQATT, CDR2 SNEGSKA (reference sequence). The CDR3 runs to 13 residues.

The sample holds many counts of this clonotype. The chain uses TRBV7-2 and TRBJ2-7, with 7 bases that match TRBD1. Germline assignment: CDR1 SGHTA and CDR2 FQGNSA. V was clipped by 5 bases and J by 1 base; unmatched bases: 5. The CDR3 sequence is 14 residues long. The CDR3, as DNA: TGTGCCAGCAGCCGGGACAGTTATTCCTACGAGCAGTACTTC. It specifies CASSRDSYSYEQYF.

This clonotype has ten or more counts. The chain joins TRBV7-9 to TRBJ1-2; D is unclear. V lost 1 base and J 7 bases, leaving 10 bases between the germline ends. The length of the CDR3 is 13 residues. Germline V gene lookup returns CDR1 SEHNR and CDR2 FQNEAQ (reference sequence). This chain's CDR3 is CASSLVAATGYTF. CDR3 nucleotides: TGTGCCAGCAGCTTAGTCGCGGCAACTGGCTACACCTTC.

The chain uses TRBV25-1 and TRBJ1-2; 9 nucleotides agree with TRBD1. The V segment lost 3 bases and the J segment 6 bases; nucleotides outside the gene matches: 5. Germline-derived CDR1 and CDR2 are MGHDK and SYGVNS. The CDR3 totals 14 residues. CDR3 nucleotide sequence: TGTGCCAGCAGTGATGGGACAGGGTTTAATGGCTACACCTTC. This sequence encodes CASSDGTGFNGYTF.

This clonotype was counted a few times. The V gene is TRBV20-1, the J gene TRBJ2-7, with 13 bases matching TRBD2. Germline loops: CDR1 DFQATT, CDR2 SNEGSKA (reference sequence). The CDR3 is made up of 14 amino acids. The junction had 6 bases not matched to a gene; V was cut back by 7 bases and J by 3 bases. CDR3 protein: CSVAGTSGIYEQYF. CDR3 sequence (DNA): TGCAGTGTCGCCGGGACTAGCGGGATCTACGAGCAGTACTTC.

This clonotype was seen a few times. The rearrangement links TRBV25-1 to TRBJ2-7; D possibly corresponds to TRBD2 (7 bases). Germline assignment: CDR1 MGHDK and CDR2 SYGVNS. This CDR3 is 13 amino acids long. With 8 bases removed from V and 6 bases from J, the gap between germline ends came to 17 bases. For the CDR3, the DNA is TGTGCCAGCTCACCACCGAGGGGGGGCGAGCAGTACTTC. This codes for CASSPPRGGEQYF.

The table lists this clonotype with many counts. This rearrangement joins TRBV7-8 to TRBJ1-2; TRBD1 matches 8 bases. The CDR3 contains 16 residues. The V and J ends lost 1 base and 4 bases, in that order; junction bases with no gene match: 8. Germline V gene data show CDR1 as SGHVS and CDR2 as FQNEAQ. The CDR3 region is CASSLVGTGGLYGYTF. CDR3 DNA: TGTGCCAGCAGCTTAGTGGGGACAGGCGGCCTCTATGGCTACACCTTC.

This clonotype was detected a few times. This chain uses TRBV7-9 with TRBJ2-2; the match to TRBD1 covers 7 bases. This CDR3 has 18 amino acids. The V gene's germline CDR1 is SEHNR and CDR2 FQNEAQ (reference sequence). The V gene end was trimmed by 4 bases and the J gene end by 4 bases; junction bases not matched to a gene: 15. CDR3 nucleotide sequence: TGTGCCAGCAGCTCTTTCCCGTTGGAGACAGGGAGCACCGGGGAGCTGTTTTTT. As protein: CASSSFPLETGSTGELFF.